These 17 T cell receptor beta chains share one sample of origin, sequenced in a study of response to subunit inactivated influenza vaccine. A single record per CDR3 protein comes from TCRdb applying MiXCR to the RT-PCR reads. Among hundreds of thousands of distinct CDR3 sequences listed, approximately 12% were seen once. The material was PBMCs from blood, obtained on the day of vaccination. Receptors were obtained from a man between 45 and 60 years old who received an inactivated influenza vaccine.

The chain couples TRBV4-1 to TRBJ1-5; D is ambiguous. This CDR3 contains 14 residues. Trimming stripped 0 bases from V and 3 bases from J, with 6 bases between. Germline CDR1 reads MGHRA; CDR2 reads YSYEKL. CDR3 protein: CASSQDQINQPQHF. In DNA form, the CDR3 reads TGCGCCAGCAGCCAAGATCAAATCAATCAGCCCCAGCATTTT.

This clonotype has just a few counts. This rearrangement joins TRBV20-1 to TRBJ2-7; D tentatively fits TRBD1 or TRBD2 (6 bases each). The CDR3 has 17 residues. Trimming took off 4 bases at V and 2 bases at J, with 24 bases between the two ends. The germline V gene has CDR1 DFQATT and CDR2 SNEGSKA (reference sequence). The CDR3 sequence: CSAIPRGLARAAYEQYF. The CDR3 DNA is TGCAGTGCTATCCCTCGGGGGCTAGCGAGAGCTGCCTACGAGCAGTACTTC.

CDR3 DNA: TGTGCCAGCAGCTTGGCGACAGGGGGAAGTCACTATGGCTACACCTTC. Its translation is CASSLATGGSHYGYTF. J is TRBJ1-2 and V is TRBV7-9; TRBD1 aligns across 9 bases. The V and J ends lost 3 bases and 3 bases, in that order; junction bases with no gene match: 8. Germline V lookup: CDR1 SEHNR, CDR2 FQNEAQ (reference sequence). This CDR3 has 16 residues.

This clonotype came up a few times. V gene TRBV3-1 combines with J gene TRBJ2-3; TRBD2 matches at 9 bases. CDR1 LGHDT and CDR2 YNNKEL come from the germline V gene (reference sequence). V was pared by 3 bases and J by 3 bases, with 7 bases of the junction left unmatched. This CDR3 has 16 amino acids. CDR3 nucleotides: TGTGCCAGCAGCCAGGCGGGAGGGCCCTCGACAGATACGCAGTATTTT. Translation gives CASSQAGGPSTDTQYF.

This clonotype was seen a handful of times. The chain is built from TRBV28 and TRBJ2-4, with TRBD1 matching over 7 bases. CDR3 length: 16 amino acids. The germline V gene encodes CDR1 MDHEN and CDR2 SYDVKM. The V segment lost 2 bases and the J segment 4 bases; nucleotides outside the gene matches: 8. DNA of the CDR3: TGTGCCAGCAGTTTAGTTGACAGGGTTCCAAAAAACATTCAGTACTTC. Protein sequence: CASSLVDRVPKNIQYF.

The V gene is TRBV28, the J gene TRBJ2-5; tentative D call: TRBD2 (6 bases). Trimming left V 4 bases short and J 7 bases short, with 13 bases between. The germline V gene encodes CDR1 MDHEN and CDR2 SYDVKM. CDR3 length equals 13 residues. CDR3 loop: CASSSGEVRTQYF. The CDR3 nucleotides read TGTGCCAGCAGTTCGGGAGAGGTTAGGACCCAGTACTTC.

This clonotype was detected ten times or more. The rearrangement joins TRBV11-1 to TRBJ2-1; D remains unclear. V shed 1 base and J shed 9 bases, with 10 bases lying between them. The CDR3 runs 13 residues. Germline loops: CDR1 SGHAT, CDR2 FQDESV (reference sequence). In nucleotides, the CDR3 is TGTGCCAGCAGCTTAGGGGCAGGCGGTGAGCAGTTCTTC. This gives the protein CASSLGAGGEQFF.

This clonotype came up many times. The chain couples TRBV20-1 to TRBJ1-1; D remains unclear. Germline CDR1 DFQATT, CDR2 SNEGSKA (reference sequence). The CDR3 covers 14 residues. The V end lost 1 base, the J end lost 1 base, and 10 bases lay between the germline ends. CDR3 DNA: TGCAGTGCTAGAGTAGGAGGAGGGAACACTGAAGCTTTCTTT. Its protein product is CSARVGGGNTEAFF.

The sample holds a few counts of this clonotype. The chain joins TRBV5-1 to TRBJ2-2; no firm D call. V was pared by 3 bases and J by 7 bases, with 7 bases between. Germline loops: CDR1 SGHRS, CDR2 YFSETQ. The CDR3 sequence is 12 residues long. The CDR3 DNA sequence: TGCGCCAGCAGCTCGAGAGGCGGGGAGCTGTTTTTT. Protein sequence: CASSSRGGELFF.

This clonotype was detected only a few times. The CDR3 DNA follows: TGTGCCAGCTTCCCTGAGGGACTAGCGGGAGTGGTATCCAATGAGCAGTTCTTC. The encoded protein is CASFPEGLAGVVSNEQFF. The rearrangement joins TRBV5-5 to TRBJ2-1, with 14 nucleotides matching TRBD2. There are 18 residues in the CDR3. Per the germline V gene, CDR1 is SGHKS and CDR2 is YYEKEE (reference sequence). J was trimmed by 6 bases and V by 7 bases; bases with no gene match: 15.

Ten or more counts support this clonotype. The chain is built from TRBV3-1 and TRBJ1-2; the match to TRBD1 covers 7 bases. This CDR3 spans 15 amino acids. The V gene end was trimmed by 4 bases and the J gene end by 8 bases; junction bases not matched to a gene: 13. From germline, CDR1 is LGHDT and CDR2 YNNKEL (reference sequence). The CDR3 is CASSPTRTGFGGYTF. CDR3 coding DNA: TGTGCCAGCAGCCCTACACGGACAGGCTTCGGCGGCTACACCTTC.

This clonotype was picked up a small number of times. This chain connects TRBV15 to TRBJ1-6; no clear D gene. Germline CDR1 reads LNHNV; CDR2 reads YYDKDF (reference sequence). The V and J ends lost 3 bases and 0 bases respectively, with 12 bases between them. CDR3 length: 17 amino acids. CDR3: CATSSGSPSSYNSPLHF. In DNA form, the CDR3 reads TGTGCCACCAGCAGTGGGTCACCGAGCTCCTATAATTCACCCCTCCACTTT. Complete variable domain (other parts from reference TRBV15 and TRBJ1-6): DAMVIQNPRYQVTQFGKPVTLSCSQTLNHNVMYWYQQKSSQAPKLLFHYYDKDFNNEADTPDNFQSRRPNTSFCFLDIRSPGLGDTAMYLCATSSGSPSSYNSPLHFGNGTRLTVT.

This clonotype has a handful of counts. The chain recombines TRBV20-1 with TRBJ2-7, with a weak D call TRBD1 (6 bases). The CDR3 covers 13 residues. Germline assignment: CDR1 DFQATT and CDR2 SNEGSKA (reference sequence). V was clipped by 6 bases and J by 6 bases, with 18 bases between them. Here the CDR3 DNA reads TGCAGTGCCCACCGGGACATGGTGTCCGAGCAGTACTTC. Residues: CSAHRDMVSEQYF.

In this sample, this clonotype turned up a few times. This chain joins TRBV20-1 and TRBJ2-6; D remains ambiguous. Germline V gene data show CDR1 as DFQATT and CDR2 as SNEGSKA (reference sequence). This CDR3 is 13 amino acids long. V lost 6 bases and J lost 2, with 8 bases in between. CDR3 loop: CSASNPGANVLTF. In nucleotides, the CDR3 is TGCAGTGCGAGTAATCCTGGGGCCAACGTCCTGACTTTC.

The DNA for the CDR3 is TGTGCCTGGTATCGGTTGAACACTGAAGCTTTCTTT. The encoded protein is CAWYRLNTEAFF. The chain has TRBV30 and TRBJ1-1; D unresolved. Between the trimmed V and J ends, which lost 5 bases and 0 bases, there was a span of 7 bases. The CDR3 is 12 residues long. The germline V gene encodes CDR1 GTSNPN and CDR2 SVGIG (reference sequence).

At least ten counts were recorded for this clonotype. The chain employs TRBV11-2 and TRBJ2-3, with 7 bases fitting TRBD1. The CDR3 runs 13 residues. V shed 5 bases, J shed 3 bases, and the junction held 2 bases outside the gene matches. Looked up from germline, CDR1 is SGHAT and CDR2 is FQNNGV. This chain's CDR3 is CASSEQGTDTQYF. Written as DNA, the CDR3 is TGTGCCAGCAGCGAACAGGGGACAGATACGCAGTATTTT.

This clonotype was found a few times. The chain links TRBV15 to TRBJ2-1; D ambiguous. CDR1 and CDR2 (germline): LNHNV, YYDKDF (reference sequence). Trimming removed 0 bases from V and 5 bases from J, with 11 bases in between. CDR3 length: 15 amino acids. The CDR3 DNA is TGTGCCACCAGCAGAGATTATTCCAGAAACAATGAGCAGTTCTTC. Its protein is CATSRDYSRNNEQFF.